The sequence of this TCR beta chain was determined in a study of identical twins. TCRdb reprocessed the 5' RACE reads via MiXCR and lists one record per CDR3 protein. Of fewer than 900,000 distinct CDR3 sequences listed, 15% to 20% are singletons. V was clipped by 5 bases and J by 3 bases, with 19 bases between them. The germline V gene has CDR1 SQVTM and CDR2 ANQGSEA. The CDR3 covers 15 residues. The sample was also reused in another study, on T cells expressing NK-cell markers.

This chain joins TRBV29-1 and TRBJ2-5; D is perhaps TRBD2 (6 bases). Sample: PBMCs. This receptor was identified in a young woman in good health. CDR3 nucleotide sequence: TGCAGCGTTAGGACTTCGCGGGAAGGAGAAGAGACCCAGTACTTC. Encoded protein: CSVRTSREGEETQYF.